This TCR beta chain was found in a study of blood T cell repertoires in COVID-19. Overall study: The United States, Italy and Spain were the sources of the acute and convalescent COVID-19 samples.

With V trimmed by 0 bases and J by 4 bases, 11 bases remained unmatched. The CDR3 totals 17 residues. From germline, CDR1 is SGHNT and CDR2 YYREEE (reference sequence). Using immunoSEQ multiplex PCR, the repertoire was profiled, and TCRdb retains in-frame clones only, with some absent. The sample carries around 220,000 clones, around nine tenths recorded once. This clonotype was obtained from a woman in her thirties or forties who had recovered from COVID-19. The chain carries TRBV5-4 and TRBJ1-2; 8 bases map to TRBD1. What was sequenced was peripheral blood. In DNA form, the CDR3 reads TGTGCCAGCAGCTTGGTAGGAACAGGGGGTAGCGGCTATGGCTACACCTTC. The encoded protein is CASSLVGTGGSGYGYTF.